Listed below are T cell receptor beta chains from one sample, sequenced in a study of blood T cell repertoires in COVID-19. The assay was immunoSEQ multiplex PCR, and TCRdb's table has in-frame clones only and misses some. The sample has around 140,000 clones, 70% to 80% seen once. The sequencing input was peripheral blood. The receptors were gathered from a man aged 50 or older with acute or convalescent COVID-19. CDR3s include the opening cysteine and the closing phenylalanine or tryptophan. The D gene is left open where the match is weak. The listing skips clone size in some rows; elsewhere it reads once, few, many or a size class.

J: TRBJ1-6; V: TRBV3-1/TRBV3-2; size: -; D: -; DNA: TGTGCCAGCAGCCAAGAAGGTGGGGGGTCACCCCTCCACTTT; CDR3: CASSQEGGGSPLHF
J: TRBJ1-1; V: TRBV19; size: -; D: -; DNA: TGTGCCAGTAGTATACGCCAACTCAGGGGCCCTGAAGCTTTCTTT; CDR3: CASSIRQLRGPEAFF
J: TRBJ2-1; V: TRBV3-1/TRBV3-2; size: -; D: -; DNA: TGTGCCAGCAGCCACTGCATTGGCTGTGAGCAGTTCTTC; CDR3: CASSHCIGCEQFF
J: TRBJ2-7; V: TRBV2; size: -; D: TRBD2; DNA: TGTGCCAGCAGTGTGCGTCTAGCGGAAAACGAGCAGTACTTC; CDR3: CASSVRLAENEQYF
J: TRBJ1-1; V: TRBV12-3/TRBV12-4; size: -; D: -; DNA: TGTGCCAGCAGTTTAGCGCTCGCGGGGGAAGCTTTCTTT; CDR3: CASSLALAGEAFF
J: TRBJ1-6; V: TRBV28; size: -; D: -; DNA: TGTGCCAGCAGTTTATGGGGAGGGGCCCTCCACTTT; CDR3: CASSLWGGALHF
J: TRBJ1-2; V: TRBV24-1; size: -; D: -; DNA: TGTGCCACCAGTGATCCGGGGTATACTACTGGCTACACCTTC; CDR3: CATSDPGYTTGYTF
J: TRBJ2-3; V: TRBV11-2; size: once; D: TRBD2; DNA: TGTGCCAGCAGGTCGGGGGGTCACACAGATACGCAGTATTTT; CDR3: CASRSGGHTDTQYF
J: TRBJ2-2; V: TRBV2; size: -; D: -; DNA: TGTGCCAGCAGTGAACTTGTCTCGGGGGCCGGGGAGCTGTTTTTT; CDR3: CASSELVSGAGELFF
J: TRBJ1-5; V: TRBV18; size: -; D: -; DNA: TGTGCCAGCTCACCAGACACAAATCAGCCCCAGCATTTT; CDR3: CASSPDTNQPQHF
J: TRBJ1-1; V: TRBV13; size: -; D: TRBD1; DNA: TGTGCCAGCAGCGACAGGGGGAGGGCTTTGAACACTGAAGCTTTCTTT; CDR3: CASSDRGRALNTEAFF
J: TRBJ2-1; V: TRBV6-2/TRBV6-3; size: -; D: -; DNA: TGTGCCAGCAGTTACCGCGGGGACAATGAGCAGTTCTTC; CDR3: CASSYRGDNEQFF
J: TRBJ1-1; V: TRBV3-1/TRBV3-2; size: once; D: TRBD1; DNA: TGTGCCAGCAGCCCACGGACAGGGGGAGAGTACACTGAAGCTTTCTTT; CDR3: CASSPRTGGEYTEAFF
J: TRBJ2-1; V: TRBV5-1; size: -; D: -; DNA: TGCGCCAGCAGCTTGGTTGCTTCGACATACAATGAGCAGTTCTTC; CDR3: CASSLVASTYNEQFF
J: TRBJ1-2; V: TRBV5-1; size: -; D: -; DNA: TGCGCCAGCAGCCAAGACAGCATACTGAATGGCTACACCTTC; CDR3: CASSQDSILNGYTF
J: TRBJ1-3; V: TRBV5-1; size: -; D: -; DNA: TGCGCCAGCAGCTTGGCAGGGGCCTCTGGAAACACCATATATTTT; CDR3: CASSLAGASGNTIYF
J: TRBJ2-2; V: TRBV10-3; size: -; D: -; DNA: TGTGCCATCAGGGAGGCGGGGGCGTCGGGGGAGCTGTTTTTT; CDR3: CAIREAGASGELFF
J: TRBJ2-5; V: TRBV15; size: -; D: -; DNA: TGTGCCACCAGCAGAGGTACAGGGTGGGGGTCGTCGGAGACCCAGTACTTC; CDR3: CATSRGTGWGSSETQYF
J: TRBJ2-1; V: TRBV4-1; size: -; D: TRBD2; DNA: TGCGCCAGCAGCCCTCGGGTAGCGGGTACCTACAATGAGCAGTTCTTC; CDR3: CASSPRVAGTYNEQFF
J: TRBJ2-7; V: TRBV11-2; size: -; D: TRBD1; DNA: TGTGCCAGCAGCTCACTCCGAGGACAGGGGGCCTACGAGCAGTACTTC; CDR3: CASSSLRGQGAYEQYF
J: TRBJ2-1; V: TRBV10-1; size: -; D: TRBD2; DNA: TGCGCCAGCAGTCAGCGGGGGTTCCGGCGTGAGCAGTTCTTC; CDR3: CASSQRGFRREQFF
J: TRBJ2-2; V: TRBV5-1; size: -; D: -; DNA: TGCGCCAGCAGCCTGCGGGAAGGGAACACCGGGGAGCTGTTTTTT; CDR3: CASSLREGNTGELFF
J: TRBJ1-5; V: TRBV27; size: few; D: -; DNA: TGTGCCAGCAGTTTATCGCCCTCTGGAGTTCAGCCCCAGCATTTT; CDR3: CASSLSPSGVQPQHF
J: TRBJ1-2; V: TRBV30; size: -; D: -; DNA: TGTGCCTGGAGACAGGGTGCCTTCTATGGCTACACCTTC; CDR3: CAWRQGAFYGYTF
J: TRBJ1-2; V: TRBV18; size: -; D: TRBD1; DNA: TGTGCCAGCTCTCCTCCAGGACAGGGGGCGACCAACTATGGCTACACCTTC; CDR3: CASSPPGQGATNYGYTF
J: TRBJ2-2; V: TRBV7-9; size: -; D: TRBD2; DNA: TGTGCCAGCAGCTTATTTCCACGGAAGCGGGGGTGGGAAACCGGGGAGCTGTTTTTT; CDR3: CASSLFPRKRGWETGELFF
J: TRBJ1-4; V: TRBV5-6; size: -; D: TRBD1; DNA: TGTGCCAGCAGCCGGCAGGGGGCAGCTAATGAAAAACTGTTTTTT; CDR3: CASSRQGAANEKLFF
J: TRBJ2-2; V: TRBV2; size: -; D: -; DNA: TGTGCCAGCAGTGTCCCGCCAGGGGCGAGGAACACCGGGGAGCTGTTTTTT; CDR3: CASSVPPGARNTGELFF
J: TRBJ1-2; V: TRBV27; size: -; D: -; DNA: TGTGCCAGCAGTTTGGGGGGTGCTTCCTATGGCTACACCTTC; CDR3: CASSLGGASYGYTF
J: TRBJ2-1; V: TRBV11-2; size: -; D: TRBD1; DNA: TGTGCCAGCAGCTTAGTCGCAGGGGGCAAGGAGCAGTTCTTC; CDR3: CASSLVAGGKEQFF
J: TRBJ2-5; V: TRBV5-1; size: -; D: -; DNA: TGCGCCAGCAGCCAGAATACAGGGTCCCAAGAGACCCAGTACTTC; CDR3: CASSQNTGSQETQYF
J: TRBJ1-2; V: TRBV3-1/TRBV3-2; size: few; D: -; DNA: TGTGCCAGCAGCCCCTCACAGGGAACGCATGGCTACACCTTC; CDR3: CASSPSQGTHGYTF
J: TRBJ2-6; V: TRBV19; size: once; D: -; DNA: TGTGCCAGTAAAGGGGGGGGTCCTGGGGCCAACGTCCTGACTTTC; CDR3: CASKGGGPGANVLTF
J: TRBJ1-4; V: TRBV6-1; size: -; D: TRBD1; DNA: TGTGCCAGCAGTGCAGCGCTGACAGGGGGTAATGAAAAACTGTTTTTT; CDR3: CASSAALTGGNEKLFF
J: TRBJ2-2; V: TRBV24-1; size: -; D: TRBD1; DNA: TGTGCCACCAGTGATTCTGGACAGGGGGGAGCCGGGGAGCTGTTTTTT; CDR3: CATSDSGQGGAGELFF
J: TRBJ2-2; V: TRBV11-3; size: -; D: TRBD2; DNA: TGTGCCAGCAGCTTAGGCGGGGGCACCGGGGAGCTGTTTTTT; CDR3: CASSLGGGTGELFF
J: TRBJ1-6; V: TRBV5-1; size: once; D: -; DNA: TGCGCCAGCAGCTTGGACCCGGGGTCCAGCTCCTATAATTCACCCCTCCACTTT; CDR3: CASSLDPGSSSYNSPLHF
J: TRBJ2-5; V: TRBV10-2; size: once; D: -; DNA: TGCGCCAGCAGAGGACCCATGGCGGGGCCCTCCGAGACCCAGTACTTC; CDR3: CASRGPMAGPSETQYF
J: TRBJ1-2; V: TRBV5-8; size: -; D: TRBD1; DNA: TGTGCCAGCAGCTTGGCCACAGGGGGATACTATGGCTACACCTTC; CDR3: CASSLATGGYYGYTF
J: TRBJ2-5; V: TRBV9; size: -; D: TRBD1; DNA: TGTGCCAGCAGCGTCGGGACAGGGGGTAGCCAAGAGACCCAGTACTTC; CDR3: CASSVGTGGSQETQYF
J: TRBJ1-2; V: TRBV3-1/TRBV3-2; size: -; D: TRBD1; DNA: TGTGCCAGCAGGGGACAGGGAAGAACTGGTGGCTACACCTTC; CDR3: CASRGQGRTGGYTF
J: TRBJ1-2; V: TRBV9; size: -; D: -; DNA: TGTGCCAGCAGCGTAGGTTGGGCCGAGGGCTATGGCTACACCTTC; CDR3: CASSVGWAEGYGYTF
J: TRBJ2-7; V: TRBV6-5; size: -; D: -; DNA: TGTGCCAGCAGCAGGGGCCTCTACGAGCAGTACTTC; CDR3: CASSRGLYEQYF
J: TRBJ1-1; V: TRBV9; size: -; D: TRBD1; DNA: TGTGCCAGCAGCACAGAGACAGGGGCTGCTGAAGCTTTCTTT; CDR3: CASSTETGAAEAFF
J: TRBJ1-1; V: TRBV7-9; size: few; D: -; DNA: TGTGCCAGCAGCCGGGGGACGGAAGAGGCTTTCTTT; CDR3: CASSRGTEEAFF
J: TRBJ1-4; V: TRBV2; size: once; D: -; DNA: TGTGCCAGCAGGGGCACCGCTAATGAAAAACTGTTTTTT; CDR3: CASRGTANEKLFF
J: TRBJ2-7; V: TRBV4-2; size: -; D: TRBD2; DNA: TGTGCCAGCAGCCAAGGGCGCGGGGGGACTCAGCCAAACGAGCAGTACTTC; CDR3: CASSQGRGGTQPNEQYF
J: TRBJ1-6; V: TRBV7-8; size: -; D: TRBD1; DNA: TGTGCCAGCAGCTTAAGGGACAGTCCCTCACCCCTCCACTTT; CDR3: CASSLRDSPSPLHF
J: TRBJ1-2; V: TRBV6-6; size: -; D: -; DNA: TGTGCCAGCAGTTACTCGAGTTCATCTAACTATGGCTACACCTTC; CDR3: CASSYSSSSNYGYTF
J: TRBJ1-5; V: TRBV6-5; size: -; D: -; DNA: TGTGCCAGCAGCCTTTATCAGGGTGGAAATCAGCCCCAGCATTTT; CDR3: CASSLYQGGNQPQHF
J: TRBJ2-4; V: TRBV24-1; size: -; D: TRBD1; DNA: TGTGCCACCAGTGATCCTTCCGGGACAGAAGACAAAAACATTCAGTACTTC; CDR3: CATSDPSGTEDKNIQYF
J: TRBJ2-6; V: TRBV7-2; size: few; D: -; DNA: TGTGCCAGCAGCAACACAGACAGTTTCTCTGGGGCCAACGTCCTGACTTTC; CDR3: CASSNTDSFSGANVLTF
J: TRBJ1-1; V: TRBV6-6; size: -; D: TRBD1; DNA: TGTGCCAGCAGCCTCTCAGGGGGGACTGAAGCTTTCTTT; CDR3: CASSLSGGTEAFF